This T cell receptor (beta chain) originates from a study of regulatory T cells in long-lasting Graves disease. This clonotype showed up many times. Researchers made TCR beta libraries by using iRepertoire HTBI primers and running Arm-PCR on CDR3 regions. TCRdb processed the multiplex PCR reads anew with MiXCR; each CDR3 protein has one entry. Of approximately 470,000 distinct CDR3 sequences in the sample, around 16% were seen once. Germline CDR1 and CDR2: SGHRS and YFSETQ. The CDR3 spans 16 residues. With V trimmed by 4 bases and J by 4 bases, 8 bases remained unmatched. Time point defined: newly diagnosed GD, antithyroid drugs for less than 3 months. PBMC-derived RNA was used for the TCR library. As a group, patients came from one endocrinology department in Xi'an, China. These data were also filed under a second study, of T cells in Graves' hyperthyroidism and ophthalmopathy. That source reports: Uncontrolled infections, other autoimmune diseases, pregnancy or lactation led to exclusion of patients. The primer set for the first-round RT-PCR of the TCR CDR3 was HTBI. The majority of expanded thyroid clonotypes above 0.001 also appeared in blood.

The sequences come from peripheral blood mononuclear cells (PBMCs), collected at new diagnosis, from a patient treated with antithyroid drugs. This sequence joins TRBV5-1 and TRBJ2-5, with 12 bases matching TRBD2. The source of this sequence is a man aged 35-49 years with Graves disease. CDR3 loop: CASSKGLAGTAETQYF. The CDR3 DNA sequence: TGCGCCAGCAGCAAAGGACTAGCGGGAACCGCAGAGACCCAGTACTTC.